This record concerns one TCR beta chain sequence. What it recognizes is unknown. This entry comes from a study of persistence of HIV-infected CD4 T cells. The immunoSEQ assay was version 4, run in survey mode. Using immunoSEQ multiplex PCR, the repertoire was profiled, and TCRdb retains in-frame clones only, with some absent. The sample has 37,000 or so clones; about nine tenths are singletons. CDR1 is MNHEY, CDR2 SVGAGI, per germline. The CDR3 is 13 residues long. The J segment lost 4 bases and the V segment lost 8 bases, leaving 6 bases of the junction unmatched. Anti-CD3/anti-CD28 beads served as a nonspecific positive control stimulus. CD4+ T cells upregulating both CD40 ligand and CD69 were sorted as responding cells.

This sequence originates from an adult man with HIV who was CMV-seropositive. Here the sequenced sample was CD4+ T cells sorted from PBMCs after roughly 18-hour stimulation, taken from a patient who received antiretroviral therapy. This chain uses TRBV6-5 with TRBJ1-2, with 8 bases matching TRBD1. CDR3 sequence reads: CASSTGQGYGYTF. The CDR3 DNA follows: TGTGCCAGCTCTACCGGACAGGGCTATGGCTACACCTTC.